The 15 T cell receptor beta chains below all came from one sample that was sequenced in a study of T cell repertoires in cytomegalovirus infection (dated by TCRdb to the late 2010s). Sequenced on an Illumina HiSeq 1500. TCRdb itself trimmed the public reads at Q25 with fastp, ran MiXCR and retained productive beta chains. Entries that share a CDR3 protein sequence are merged under the most common genes and DNA. The sample table contains around 260,000 distinct CDR3 sequences; only one count was recorded for about a quarter of them. Clones ranked in the top ten supply around 14% of the sample. What was sequenced was PBMCs. These receptors were obtained from a human donor in good health (CMV status not recorded). Some clones in this sample may be carry-over from other donors' samples.

This clonotype was seen repeatedly, ten times or more. The V call is TRBV4-2, the J call TRBJ1-1; D may be TRBD1 (5 bases). The V end lost 0 bases, the J end lost 2 bases, and 10 bases lay between the germline ends. Germline V gene sequence: CDR1 LGHNA, CDR2 YNFKEQ. The CDR3 spans 15 residues. CDR3 DNA sequence: TGTGCCAGCAGCCAAGATTCACAGGTAAACACTGAAGCTTTCTTT. Protein: CASSQDSQVNTEAFF.

This clonotype has just a few counts. The chain joins TRBV5-4 to TRBJ2-6; maybe TRBD2 (5 bases). The CDR3 runs 15 residues. Looked up from germline, CDR1 is SGHNT and CDR2 is YYREEE (reference sequence). Trimming took 3 bases from V and 1 from J, leaving 8 bases between them. The CDR3 spells CASSWEFSGANVLTF. In nucleotides, the CDR3 is TGTGCCAGCAGCTGGGAGTTTTCTGGGGCCAACGTCCTGACTTTC. The full variable domain, in which reference TRBV5-4 and TRBJ2-6 provide the parts outside the CDR3, is ETGVTQSPTHLIKTRGQQVTLRCSSQSGHNTVSWYQQALGQGPQFIFQYYREEENGRGNFPPRFSGLQFPNYSSELNVNALELDDSALYLCASSWEFSGANVLTFGAGSRLTVL.

The sample holds many counts of this clonotype. The rearrangement joins TRBV28 to TRBJ1-1; D unclear. Deletions cut 5 bases from V and 1 base from J, with 8 bases between. This CDR3 has 13 residues. The germline gives CDR1 MDHEN, CDR2 SYDVKM. This CDR3 is CASSLPSNTEAFF. CDR3 nucleotides: TGTGCCAGCAGTCTCCCATCGAACACTGAAGCTTTCTTT.

The chain recombines TRBV7-2 with TRBJ1-3; no reliable D call. The V end was cut by 1 base, the J end by 3 bases, with 10 bases between. The CDR3 length is 15 residues. The germline V gene has CDR1 SGHTA and CDR2 FQGNSA. The chain's CDR3 is CASSLDLAVGNTIYF. The CDR3 coding sequence is TGTGCCAGCAGCTTAGATTTGGCAGTTGGAAACACCATATATTTT. The complete variable domain, with remaining parts taken from reference TRBV7-2 and TRBJ1-3, reads GAGVSQSPSNKVTEKGKDVELRCDPISGHTALYWYRQSLGQGLEFLIYFQGNSAPDKSGLPSDRFSAERTGGSVSTLTIQRTQQEDSAVYLCASSLDLAVGNTIYFGEGSWLTVV.

This clonotype was counted between two and nine times. The rearrangement links TRBV6-2 or TRBV6-3 to TRBJ2-6; D is uncertain. Germline CDR1 is MNHEY and CDR2 is SVGEGT. The CDR3 is 15 residues long. The V end was cut by 7 bases, the J end by 0 bases, with 10 bases between. The CDR3 sequence: CASTPSLSGANVLTF. The DNA of the CDR3 is TGTGCCAGCACCCCCAGCCTCTCTGGGGCCAACGTCCTGACTTTC.

This clonotype has at least ten counts. The chain combines TRBV19 with TRBJ1-1, with D possibly TRBD1 on 6 matching bases. This CDR3 contains 16 residues. V was shortened by 7 bases and J by 4 bases, with 22 bases between the two germline ends. Germline V gene data show CDR1 as LNHDA and CDR2 as SQIVND (reference sequence). The CDR3 reads CASTHTGPGQGTEAFF. The CDR3 DNA follows: TGTGCCAGTACGCATACAGGGCCCGGGCAGGGCACTGAAGCTTTCTTT.

This clonotype was counted ten times or more. V is TRBV6-2 or TRBV6-3 and J is TRBJ2-2; D not certain. Trimming took off 2 bases at V and 4 bases at J, with 8 bases between the two ends. The CDR3 is 14 residues long. CDR1 and CDR2 from the germline V gene are MNHEY and SVGEGT. CDR3 coding DNA: TGTGCCAGCAGTTACGACTTCTTCACCGGGGAGCTGTTTTTT. Amino acids: CASSYDFFTGELFF.

The chain is built from TRBV5-1 and TRBJ1-1; D remains unclear. Germline V CDR1 and CDR2: SGHRS, YFSETQ. This CDR3 comprises 14 residues. Trimming removed 2 bases at V and 2 bases at J, with 10 bases between. The CDR3 is CASSFVTPNTEAFF. DNA of the CDR3: TGCGCCAGCAGCTTCGTGACCCCTAACACTGAAGCTTTCTTT.

The chain has TRBV19 and TRBJ1-5, with unresolved D. Germline values: CDR1 LNHDA, CDR2 SQIVND (reference sequence). The V end was cut by 3 bases, the J end by 0 bases, with 6 bases between. The CDR3 runs 14 residues. In DNA, the CDR3 is TGTGCCAGTAGTATTGGCTCTAGCAATCAGCCCCAGCATTTT. Amino acid sequence: CASSIGSSNQPQHF.

There are a few counts of this clonotype. This chain uses TRBV5-6 with TRBJ2-3; 10 bases line up with TRBD2. Looked up from germline, CDR1 is SGHDT and CDR2 is YYEEEE. This CDR3 has 16 residues. V was pared by 1 base and J by 0 bases, with 2 bases of the junction left unmatched. DNA of the CDR3: TGTGCCAGCAGCTTGAGGACTAGCGGCAGCACAGATACGCAGTATTTT. It translates to CASSLRTSGSTDTQYF.

This clonotype was detected ten times or more. V is TRBV10-3 and J is TRBJ2-6, with D possibly matching TRBD2 (5 bases). Between the trimmed V and J ends, which lost 0 bases and 2 bases, there was a span of 11 bases. The CDR3 spans 17 residues. The germline CDR1 and CDR2 sequences are ENHRY and SYGVKD. This CDR3 reads CAISESSSAAGANVLTF. DNA for the CDR3: TGTGCCATCAGTGAGTCGAGTAGCGCGGCTGGGGCCAACGTCCTGACTTTC.

The chain recombines TRBV20-1 with TRBJ2-1, with D possibly being TRBD2 (5 bases). This CDR3 spans 12 amino acids. The V gene's germline CDR1 is DFQATT and CDR2 SNEGSKA (reference sequence). The V end was cut by 3 bases, the J end by 8 bases, with 11 bases between. CDR3 sequence reads: CSARASSDEQFF. As DNA, the CDR3 is TGCAGTGCTAGGGCTAGCAGCGATGAGCAGTTCTTC.

This clonotype was seen only a few times. V usage is TRBV10-2 and J usage is TRBJ1-5; possibly TRBD1 for D (6 bases). V shed 8 bases and J shed 0 bases, with 14 bases lying between them. The CDR3 totals 15 residues. CDR1 is WSHSY, CDR2 SAAADI, per germline. The CDR3 nucleotides read TGCGCCAGCGGGGGGGCATTGAATAGCAATCAGCCCCAGCATTTT. This gives the protein CASGGALNSNQPQHF.

The chain is built from TRBV6-6 and TRBJ2-1; the D gene is possibly TRBD2 (5 bases). Germline CDR1 and CDR2: MNHNY and SVGAGI (reference sequence). V lost 0 bases, J lost 6 bases, and 9 bases lay in between. CDR3 length: 14 amino acids. CDR3 region: CASSYSTIRNEQFF. The CDR3 DNA reads as TGTGCCAGCAGTTACTCGACTATCCGCAATGAGCAGTTCTTC.

This clonotype occurred many times. This chain uses TRBV5-5 with TRBJ1-2; tentatively, D is TRBD1 (6 bases). Germline CDR1 is SGHKS and CDR2 is YYEKEE (reference sequence). The V end lost 4 bases, the J end lost 5 bases, and 15 bases lay between the germline ends. The CDR3 sequence is 14 residues long. The CDR3 sequence: CASSPDSGGYGYTF. CDR3 nucleotide sequence: TGTGCCAGCAGCCCGGACAGTGGAGGATATGGCTACACCTTC.